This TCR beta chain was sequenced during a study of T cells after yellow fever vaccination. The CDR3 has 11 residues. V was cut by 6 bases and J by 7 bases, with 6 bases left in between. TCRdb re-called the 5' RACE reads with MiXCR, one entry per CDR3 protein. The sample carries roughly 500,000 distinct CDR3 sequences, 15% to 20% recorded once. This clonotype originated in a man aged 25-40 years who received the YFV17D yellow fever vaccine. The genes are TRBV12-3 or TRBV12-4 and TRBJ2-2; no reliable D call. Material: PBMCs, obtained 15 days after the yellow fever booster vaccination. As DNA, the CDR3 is TGTGCCAGCAGGAAGTACGGGGAGCTGTTTTTT. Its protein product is CASRKYGELFF.